This is a list of T cell receptor beta chains from one sample in a study of PD-1 blockade in mismatch repair-deficient tumors. The data were produced by immunoSEQ multiplex PCR, yet TCRdb's version contains in-frame clones alone and is incomplete. The table records around 18,000 clones, approximately 87% of them present only once. The material sequenced was PBMCs, taken less than 25 weeks after starting pembrolizumab. Receptors were obtained from an adult with mismatch repair-deficient cancer. CDR3s leave out the opening cysteine and the closing phenylalanine or tryptophan.

V gene	J gene	CDR3 protein
TRBV4-1	TRBJ1-4	ASSLRQTPNEKLF
TRBV5-1	TRBJ2-5	ASSHGGGTSQGTQY
TRBV5-1	TRBJ1-2	ASRTGTGGYGYT
TRBV9	TRBJ2-2	ASSVERHGLAGVTGELF
TRBV15	TRBJ1-5	ATNIDRGVQPQH
TRBV5-5	TRBJ2-3	ASSFQGVWGTDTQY
TRBV6-6	TRBJ2-1	ASRDTGMTRVQF
TRBV7-8	TRBJ1-3	ASSASQVGNTIY
TRBV28	TRBJ1-1	ASSLSPYRVANTEAF
TRBV10-3	TRBJ2-1	ANSPQGGRSYNEQF
TRBV29-1	TRBJ2-3	SVEGQHLSTDTQY
TRBV19	TRBJ2-1	ASRELAGVGNEQF
TRBV27	TRBJ2-7	ASSFRREWY
TRBV28	TRBJ1-4	ASNDFGQGRGNEKLF